These 20 T cell receptor beta chains were all obtained from the same sample, sequenced in a study of tumor and adjacent non-tumor tissue in lung cancer. The library came from three nested PCR rounds adapted from ARM-PCR protocols. TCRdb processed the multiplex PCR reads anew with MiXCR; each CDR3 protein has one entry. Among some 90,000 distinct CDR3 sequences listed, about 61% were seen once. No cell sorting was done before RNA was extracted from the tissue. Material for sequencing was lung tumor tissue. The receptors were gathered from a man between 65 and 80 years old with non-small cell lung cancer.

To note about this clonotype: The junction departs from germline at one end; a sequencing error may be responsible. J is TRBJ2-1 and V is TRBV6-1; D is perhaps TRBD1 (6 bases). The CDR3 covers 15 residues. CDR1 is MNHNS and CDR2 is SASEGT in the germline V gene. The CDR3 region is CGSSLRHKGENEQFF. CDR3 coding DNA: TGTGGCAGCAGCCTTCGACATAAGGGGGAGAATGAGCAGTTCTTC.

This rearrangement joins TRBV4-2 to TRBJ1-6; D is unclear. This CDR3 is 17 amino acids long. CDR1 LGHNA and CDR2 YNFKEQ come from the germline V gene. CDR3 residues: CVNSPRGGGSYNSPLHF. The CDR3 nucleotides read TGTGTCAACAGCCCCCGCGGAGGCGGCTCCTATAATTCACCCCTCCACTTT.

Many counts were recorded for this clonotype. V and J are TRBV6-2 or TRBV6-3 and TRBJ2-3, with D unclear. This CDR3 is 14 amino acids long. Germline loops: CDR1 MNHEY, CDR2 SVGEGT. V was trimmed by 8 bases and J by 8 bases, leaving 20 bases between them. The CDR3 DNA sequence: TGTGCCAGCTCCAGCGCGCAGCGTGAGCGTACGCAGTATTTT. This sequence encodes CASSSAQRERTQYF.

This clonotype was observed at least ten times. V usage is TRBV4-2 and J usage is TRBJ2-1, with 13 bases fitting TRBD2. Germline CDR1 and CDR2: LGHNA and YNFKEQ. The CDR3 spans 15 residues. J lost 5 bases, V lost 4 bases, and 2 bases had no gene match. This chain's CDR3 is CASSRTSGGDNEQFF. CDR3 in DNA: TGTGCCAGCAGCCGTACTAGCGGGGGGGACAATGAGCAGTTCTTC.

The chain couples TRBV28 to TRBJ1-5; D ambiguous. The V end was cut by 10 bases, the J end by 0 bases, with 13 bases between. The V gene's germline CDR1 is MDHEN and CDR2 SYDVKM. The CDR3 length is 14 residues. CDR3 in amino acids: CAISTVYSNQPQHF. CDR3 DNA: TGTGCCATCTCGACGGTTTATAGCAATCAGCCCCAGCATTTT.

About this clonotype itself: Without the conserved terminal phenylalanine or tryptophan, this CDR3 likely stems from a read error. The V gene is TRBV6-1, the J gene TRBJ1-5; D not resolved. V lost 5 bases to trimming and J lost 1 base, with 9 bases between them. The germline gives CDR1 MNHNS, CDR2 SASEGT. The CDR3 extends over 14 amino acids. CDR3 sequence: CASSKSDSNQPQHY. The CDR3 region has the DNA TGTGCCAGCAGTAAATCGGACAGCAATCAGCCCCAGCATTAT.

As for this clonotype: A junction boundary mismatches the germline segment, possibly from a read error. The chain carries TRBV28 and TRBJ2-1; D is unresolved. Germline V CDR1 and CDR2: MDHEN, SYDVKM. The CDR3 length is 14 residues. The CDR3 loop is CASSFAAFYDEQFF. The CDR3 DNA sequence: TGTGCCAGCAGTTTTGCGGCCTTCTACGATGAGCAGTTCTTC. Supplemented by reference TRBV28 and TRBJ2-1, the full variable domain reads DVKVTQSSRYLVKRTGEKVFLECVQDMDHENMFWYRQDPGLGLRLIYFSYDVKMKEKGDIPEGYSVSREKKERFSLILESASTNQTSMYLCASSFAAFYDEQFFGPGTRLTVL.

As to this clonotype: This likely comes from a read error, as the CDR3 has no conserved phenylalanine or tryptophan at its end. The rearrangement joins TRBV30 to TRBJ1-2; D possibly corresponds to TRBD1 (5 bases). The CDR3 loop spans 13 amino acids. CDR1 GTSNPN and CDR2 SVGIG come from the germline V gene (reference sequence). V was cut by 2 bases and J by 3 bases, with 10 bases left in between. The CDR3 loop is CAWSYGQYYGYTY. The CDR3 DNA reads TGTGCCTGGAGTTACGGACAATACTATGGCTACACCTAC.

As to this clonotype: The CDR3 does not close with the conserved phenylalanine or tryptophan, likely indicating a read error. The genes are TRBV28 and TRBJ2-1, with 8 bases aligning to TRBD1. Germline CDR1 reads MDHEN; CDR2 reads SYDVKM. This CDR3 is 15 amino acids long. The CDR3 DNA sequence: TGTGCTAGCAGCCCCCTCGGACAGGGATACAATGAGCAGTTCCTC. Its protein product is CASSPLGQGYNEQFL.

A note on this clonotype: Compared with germline, one end of the junction differs, possibly owing to a read error. The rearrangement uses TRBV11-2 and TRBJ2-2; possible D gene TRBD2, 5 bases. The CDR3 sequence is 14 residues long. Germline CDR1 SGHAT, CDR2 FQNNGV. CDR3 in amino acids: CVSGLGGNTGELFF. The DNA for the CDR3 is TGTGTCAGCGGCTTAGGTGGGAACACCGGGGAGCTGTTTTTT.

Note on this clonotype: At one end the junction does not follow the germline gene, possibly because of a read error. The chain carries TRBV5-6 and TRBJ2-3; 7 nucleotides line up with TRBD1. Germline V gene data show CDR1 as SGHDT and CDR2 as YYEEEE. The CDR3 loop spans 18 amino acids. DNA of the CDR3: TGCGCCAGCAGCTTAGAGTGTGAAACAGGGGCCTTGTCAGATACGCAGTATTTT. Translated: CASSLECETGALSDTQYF.

In the case of this clonotype: Being one base from a much bigger clone, this may be a read error. This rearrangement joins TRBV29-1 to TRBJ2-7; TRBD2 matches 12 bases. CDR1 is SQVTM, CDR2 ANQGSEA, per germline. CDR3 length: 12 amino acids. The CDR3 region is CNVGTSGYEQYF. The CDR3, as DNA: TGCAACGTCGGGACTAGCGGGTACGAGCAGTACTTC.

As concerns this clonotype: A junction boundary mismatches the germline segment, possibly from a read error. This chain uses TRBV19 with TRBJ2-7, with a weak D call TRBD2 (5 bases). The CDR3 is 15 residues long. The germline V gene encodes CDR1 LNHDA and CDR2 SQIVND (reference sequence). The CDR3 loop reads CATGRGPAESYEQYF. As DNA, the CDR3 is TGTGCCACTGGTCGGGGTCCCGCGGAGTCCTACGAACAGTACTTC.

The chain recombines TRBV20-1 with TRBJ2-7; 9 bases align to TRBD1. The V gene's germline CDR1 is DFQATT and CDR2 SNEGSKA (reference sequence). The CDR3 length is 13 residues. The CDR3 DNA reads TGCAGCCTACCCGGGACAGGGCCATACGAGCAGTACTTC. Residues: CSLPGTGPYEQYF.

A remark on this clonotype: A much larger clone differs from this one at a single base, so this may be a read error. The J gene is TRBJ2-5, the V gene TRBV24-1; TRBD1 is a possible D gene (6 bases). The V end lost 7 bases, the J end lost 7 bases, and 18 bases lay between the germline ends. The germline V gene has CDR1 KGHDR and CDR2 SFDVKD. The CDR3 length is 14 residues. CDR3 nucleotides: TGTGCCACCAGCAAGTCAGGGGCCGGAGGGACCCAGTACTTC. It encodes CATSKSGAGGTQYF.

This clonotype was observed a handful of times. A read error may be the cause here, since a much bigger clone is one base away. CDR3 sequence reads: CASSKMGGGRDVHEQFF. Written as DNA, the CDR3 is TGTGCCAGCAGTAAGATGGGGGGCGGGAGGGACGTCCATGAGCAGTTCTTC. The chain employs TRBV6-5 and TRBJ2-1, with 9 bases lining up with TRBD2. The germline gives CDR1 MNHEY, CDR2 SVGAGI. J was trimmed by 8 bases and V by 5 bases; bases with no gene match: 16. CDR3 size: 17 residues.

With regard to this clonotype: The junction differs from germline at one of its ends, possibly a read error. V gene TRBV29-1 combines with J gene TRBJ2-5, with 8 bases matching TRBD2. Germline V gives CDR1 SQVTM, CDR2 ANQGSEA. The CDR3 totals 14 residues. The CDR3 DNA reads TGCGGCGTCCTTATAGCGGGGCGAATGGAGACCCTGTACTTC. This encodes CGVLIAGRMETLYF.

As for this clonotype: A clone one base away is much larger, so this may be a read error. This rearrangement joins TRBV13 to TRBJ2-7; 9 bases map to TRBD1. This CDR3 is built from 14 residues. CDR1 is PRHDT, CDR2 FYEKMQ, per germline (reference sequence). The CDR3 coding sequence is TGTGCCAGCAGCTACCGGGACAGGGCCTACGAGCAGCACTTC. This gives the protein CASSYRDRAYEQHF. The entire variable domain, with the rest obtained from reference TRBV13 and TRBJ2-7, is as follows: AAGVIQSPRHLIKEKRETATLKCYPIPRHDTVYWYQQGPGQDPQFLISFYEKMQSDKGSIPDRFSAQQFSDYHSELNMSSLELGDSALYFCASSYRDRAYEQHFGPGTRLTVT.

To note about this clonotype: The junction does not match germline at one end; this may be a read error. The rearrangement uses TRBV11-2 and TRBJ2-3, with a weak D call TRBD1 (5 bases). This CDR3 spans 13 amino acids. The germline CDR1 and CDR2 sequences are SGHAT and FQNNGV. CDR3 sequence: CASNLGIGDMQYF. CDR3 DNA sequence: TGTGCCAGCAACTTAGGAATAGGGGATATGCAGTATTTT.

The rearrangement joins TRBV7-8 to TRBJ1-5; a possible D gene is TRBD1 (6 bases). V dropped 5 bases and J dropped 2 bases, with 19 bases sitting between them. CDR3 length: 17 residues. Per germline, CDR1 SGHVS and CDR2 FQNEAQ. DNA for the CDR3: TGTGCCAGCAGCACGGGTCGGACAGAGTCACGCAATCAGCCCCAGCATTTT. This sequence encodes CASSTGRTESRNQPQHF.